These T cell receptor beta chains were read from a single sample in a study of T cells in Graves' hyperthyroidism and ophthalmopathy. TCRdb analysed the multiplex PCR reads with MiXCR anew, one entry per CDR3 protein. The table has 350,000 or so distinct CDR3 sequences, less than 20% seen once; the top ten hold 15% to 17%. Specimen: blood. The origin of the receptors is a woman aged 40 to 50 with Graves' ophthalmopathy. CDR3s include the opening cysteine and the closing phenylalanine or tryptophan. Each record gives: V gene, J gene, clone size, D gene, CDR3 DNA, CDR3 protein. A D gene is named only where the DNA matches it firmly. The listing skips clone size in some rows; elsewhere it reads once, few, many or a size class.

TRBV6-5	TRBJ2-7	few	TRBD2	TGTGCCAGCAGTTCCTCTAGCGGGAGGGCCCCCTACGAGCAGTACTTC	CASSSSSGRAPYEQYF
TRBV28	TRBJ1-5	many	.	TGTGCCAGCAGAATAGCCTATAGCAATCAGCCCCAGCATTTT	CASRIAYSNQPQHF
TRBV14	TRBJ2-7	many	TRBD1	TGTGCCAGCAGCCAAGATCACAGGGGACCCTACGAGCAGTACTTC	CASSQDHRGPYEQYF
TRBV6-1	TRBJ2-5	.	TRBD2	TGTGCCAGCAGTGAAGCGATACTAGCGGGAGAGACCCAGTACTTC	CASSEAILAGETQYF
TRBV12-3/TRBV12-4	TRBJ1-5	many	.	TGTGCCAGCAGGGGAGGGGTTGAAGGGCCCCAGCATTTT	CASRGGVEGPQHF
TRBV30	TRBJ1-5	many	.	TGTGCCTGGAGTGTAACAGGGCGAAGCAATCAGCCCCAGCATTTT	CAWSVTGRSNQPQHF
TRBV4-1	TRBJ2-2	.	TRBD2	TGCGCCAGCACCGAAGGACTAGCAGCGGCGAACACCGGGGAGCTGTTTTTT	CASTEGLAAANTGELFF
TRBV7-3	TRBJ2-7	.	.	TGTGCCAGCAGCTTAAGCCTTGGACAGCCTTCTCCCTACGAGCAGTACTTC	CASSLSLGQPSPYEQYF
TRBV4-1	TRBJ2-7	.	.	TGCGCCAGCAGCCAAGGTATAGCCCCGGTTGAGCAGTACTTC	CASSQGIAPVEQYF
TRBV29-1	TRBJ2-7	many	.	TGCAGCGCCGGGGACCCAAAAGGGTCCTACGAGCAGTACTTC	CSAGDPKGSYEQYF
TRBV30	TRBJ1-5	many	TRBD1	TGTGCCTGGAGCGGGACAGGGAAACAGCCCCAGCATTTT	CAWSGTGKQPQHF
TRBV7-2	TRBJ2-7	many	TRBD1	TGTGCCAGCAGCTTAGCCCCTGACAGGGGCTACGAGCAGTACTTC	CASSLAPDRGYEQYF
TRBV11-2	TRBJ2-2	.	.	TGTGCCAGCAGCCCGTGGACAGCCGCGAACACCGGGGAGCTGTTTTTT	CASSPWTAANTGELFF
TRBV3-1	TRBJ1-3	.	.	TGTGCCAGCAGCCAAGTTCGGGCAGGCCCTGGAAACACCATATATTTT	CASSQVRAGPGNTIYF
TRBV6-1	TRBJ1-5	many	.	TGTGCCAGCAGGGAGGGGTCGGGGACTTCTAATCAGCCCCAGCATTTT	CASREGSGTSNQPQHF
TRBV6-2/TRBV6-3	TRBJ2-7	many	.	TGTGCCAGCAGTTACTCGGGTAGGACCTACTCCTACGAGCAGTACTTC	CASSYSGRTYSYEQYF
TRBV7-9	TRBJ1-2	.	.	TGTGCCAGCGGCGGACGGGTGGGTGGCTACACCTTC	CASGGRVGGYTF
TRBV12-3/TRBV12-4	TRBJ2-5	.	TRBD2	TGTGCCAGCAGCCAGCTCGGGACTAGCGGGGAAGAGACCCAGTACTTC	CASSQLGTSGEETQYF
TRBV6-2/TRBV6-3	TRBJ2-2	many	.	TGTGCCAGCAGTCCCCTCATACAGCGGAAGAACACCGGGGAGCTGTTTTTT	CASSPLIQRKNTGELFF
TRBV7-2	TRBJ2-5	many	TRBD1	TGTGCCAGCAGTCGGACAGGGGGCGTGGAGACCCAGTACTTC	CASSRTGGVETQYF
TRBV11-2	TRBJ1-1	.	TRBD1	TGTGCCAGCAGCTCCCAAGGGACAGGACTGAACACTGAAGCTTTCTTT	CASSSQGTGLNTEAFF
TRBV11-2	TRBJ2-4	.	.	TGTGCCAGCAGCTTTACAGGGGGGGGGGACATTCAGTACTTC	CASSFTGGGDIQYF
TRBV11-2	TRBJ1-2	many	.	TGTGCCAGCAGCTCCGGGTTTTGGGGCTACACCTTC	CASSSGFWGYTF
TRBV30	TRBJ1-2	.	.	TGTGCCTGGAGTGTTTGGGGGAACTATGGCTACACCTTC	CAWSVWGNYGYTF
TRBV28	TRBJ2-5	.	.	TGTGCCAGCAGTTATGAGACCCAGTACTTC	CASSYETQYF
TRBV6-2/TRBV6-3	TRBJ2-2	.	TRBD1	TGTGCCAGCAGAGACAGGGGGCGCATCACCGGGGAGCTGTTTTTT	CASRDRGRITGELFF
TRBV4-1	TRBJ2-7	many	TRBD1	TGCGCCAGCAGCCAAGAGGCTTGGGGGACAGACAATTCCTACGAGCAGTACTTC	CASSQEAWGTDNSYEQYF
TRBV6-2/TRBV6-3	TRBJ1-1	.	.	TGTGCCAGCAGTTACTACTCAGTGAACACTGAAGCTTTCTTT	CASSYYSVNTEAFF
TRBV6-5	TRBJ1-1	many	TRBD1	TGTGCCAGCAGTACTAACCAGGGGGCGCGGACTGAAGCTTTCTTT	CASSTNQGARTEAFF
TRBV2	TRBJ2-7	many	.	TGTGCCAGCAGTGAAGCGCGCCTAGCGAGCTACGAGCAGTACTTC	CASSEARLASYEQYF
TRBV12-3/TRBV12-4	TRBJ2-3	many	TRBD1	TGTGCCAGCCTATTATCCAAGACAGGGCCAGGGGATACGCAGTATTTT	CASLLSKTGPGDTQYF
TRBV19	TRBJ2-2	many	.	TGTGCCAGTAGGGGGTACACCGGGGAGCTGTTTTTT	CASRGYTGELFF
TRBV6-1	TRBJ1-5	many	.	TGTGCCAGCAGTGCTTTGTTCGGTCAGCCCCAGCATTTT	CASSALFGQPQHF
TRBV27	TRBJ1-2	many	.	TGTGCCAGCAGACCGACGGCCGACTATGGCTACACCTTC	CASRPTADYGYTF
TRBV19	TRBJ2-7	many	TRBD1	TGTGCCAGTAGTATTGGGCAGGGGGCGTACGAGCAGTACTTC	CASSIGQGAYEQYF
TRBV7-8	TRBJ2-7	.	.	TGTGCCAGCAGCCGGGTCGCCCTTCCCTACGAGCAGTACTTC	CASSRVALPYEQYF
TRBV6-5	TRBJ2-7	many	.	TGTGCCAGCAGTCCCGCGGGCCACTCCTACGAGCAGTACTTC	CASSPAGHSYEQYF